This T cell receptor beta chain was identified during a study of T cell responses to AZD1222 COVID-19 vaccine (dated by TCRdb to the early 2020s). For the wider study: Because spike-specific TCR depth and breadth did not differ between the two schedules, AZD1222 recipients who got a second dose at roughly 4 weeks were pooled with those who got a second dose at roughly 12 weeks. Enrollment into the trials was organized by age into subgroups of 18-55, 56-69 and 70-plus years, and those subgroups contained 148, 28 and 57 TCR-sequenced participants, respectively. TCR sequencing covered fewer than 250 trial participants: 207 given two doses of AZD1222 and about 26 given two doses of MenACWY control vaccine. What the research found in general, with its limitations: Spike-specific TCR breadth and depth rose significantly after two AZD1222 doses compared with day 0 and with MenACWY recipients. Conclusions about previously exposed vaccinees were limited because only a handful of AZD1222 recipients were SARS-CoV-2 seropositive at baseline. Participants were mostly white British, with more females than males. The authors suggested clonal diversity may have been underestimated. CD4 TCRs associated with the vaccine covered the entire spike protein, and the dominant responses were in regions 160-218 and 743-854. The 56-69-year group was small, and its depth increase did not reach significance, likely because of low power. No day 14 peak-response samples were available, so repertoires were characterized only after the peak T cell response. Reportedly, almost half of the unique spike-specific TCRs recognized epitopes lying outside the regions that are mutated in the B.1.351 and B.1.1.7 variants.

Details on this clone: Its antigen remains undetermined. The record has no base qualities; no much larger clone is one base away.

The time point label, as the study defines it: baseline before first vaccination. Vaccinee samples were obtained from the UK trials COV001 and COV002, which included a single-blind randomized controlled phase 2/3 trial of AZD1222 (ChAdOx1 nCoV-19) in healthy adults. Trial participant PBMC samples were collected at day 0 and day 28 after the second dose for TCRbeta chain sequencing. From V the trimming removes 3 bases and from J it removes 4 bases, while the gene matches leave 10 bases of the junction unaccounted for. CDR1 is given as LGHDT and CDR2 as YNNKEL, both from the germline V gene (reference sequence). From the cysteine through the phenylalanine, the CDR3 covers 16 amino acids. Only the CDR3 DNA stays, 48 bases, in frame from base 1. The CDR3 regions of human TCRbeta chains were subjected to immunosequencing. Regarding the original processing steps: Repertoire TCRs were checked for matches against a reference library of SARS-CoV-2-specific TCRs that had been generated using the MIRA antigen-specificity platform. Breadth meant the fraction of unique TCRs that were SARS-CoV-2-associated, whereas depth meant the fraction of total T cells that were SARS-CoV-2-associated. Using the MIRA data, each spike-specific TCR was mapped to the spike region that the TCR reacts to and placed in a CD4 or CD8 class. Log10-transformed breadth and depth values were compared by one-way ANOVA with Sidak's multiple comparisons tests. The table was pulled from immuneACCESS by TCRdb, which kept in-frame rearrangements only. Such tables lose some clones; where checked, under half of the loss comes from unresolved V genes, and the rest has no known cause. From that table come the V and J calls and clone size; the DNA was used to work out D and trimming. For this sample the table gives 100,000 to 150,000 clones, of which 85% to 95% were detected only once. In total, the top ten clones hold about 5% of the sample.

In this chain, TRBV3-1 (or the pseudogene TRBV3-2) is recombined with TRBJ2-5, with 8 bases aligning to TRBD1. This TCR was recovered from an adult in good health. The sequences come from peripheral blood, collected on day 0 of AZD1222 vaccination. The nucleotide sequence is given as TGTGCCAGCAGCCACTCAGACAGGGGTTTCGGAGAGACCCAGTACTTC. Translated, it reads CASSHSDRGFGETQYF.